This entry features one T cell receptor beta chain sequence. The libraries were made with immunoSEQ v3. Measured with immunoSEQ multiplex PCR; TCRdb has only the in-frame clones, and not every one. The data hold tens of thousands of clones, with under 75% observed a single time. Time point indicated: pre-treatment sample, taken before nivolumab and TIL therapy. This CDR3 comprises 13 residues. Trimming stripped 4 bases from V and 4 bases from J, with 10 bases between. CDR1 is SGHDT, CDR2 YYEEEE, per germline. The sample is drawn from a study of TIL therapy for anti-PD-1-resistant metastatic lung cancer.

The V and J genes are TRBV5-6 and TRBJ2-3; D possibly uses TRBD1 or TRBD2 (5 bases each). This sample comprised blood, obtained at baseline. The receptor comes from a person aged 25 to 80 with non-small cell lung cancer. The CDR3 spells CASSLLGADTQYF. For the CDR3, the DNA is TGTGCCAGCAGCCTGTTGGGGGCAGATACGCAGTATTTT.